What follows are 24 T cell receptor beta chains derived from one specimen sequenced in a study of blood T cells in healthy people across ages. Alongside a J-beta primer mix, a sample-barcoded 5' primer served in a second PCR lasting about 6 to 11 cycles. TCRdb analysed the 5' RACE reads with MiXCR anew, one entry per CDR3 protein. The sample carries 1.5 million to 2 million distinct CDR3 sequences, about 39% recorded once. What was sequenced was blood. The receptors were sampled from a human donor in good health.

The table lists this clonotype with a few counts. The chain uses TRBV20-1 and TRBJ2-7; D unclear. V gave up 0 bases and J gave up 7 bases, with 16 bases separating them. CDR1 is DFQATT and CDR2 is SNEGSKA in the germline V gene (reference sequence). The CDR3 consists of 14 residues. This CDR3 is CSARDLDPSLEQYF. In DNA, the CDR3 is TGCAGTGCTAGAGATTTGGACCCGTCTTTAGAGCAGTACTTC.

The chain carries TRBV29-1 and TRBJ2-7, with TRBD1 matching 9 bases. The germline gives CDR1 SQVTM, CDR2 ANQGSEA. V gave up 1 base and J gave up 1 base; unmatched junction bases: 8. CDR3 length: 16 residues. The chain's CDR3 is CSVEVRGQGSSYEQYF. The CDR3 DNA is TGCAGCGTTGAAGTTCGGGGACAGGGAAGTTCCTACGAGCAGTACTTC.

The V and J genes are TRBV3-1 and TRBJ1-2; the D gene is possibly TRBD1 (6 bases). The CDR3 spans 15 residues. The V gene lost 0 bases and the J gene lost 4 bases, with 12 bases spanning the gap. Germline CDR1 LGHDT, CDR2 YNNKEL (reference sequence). For the CDR3, the DNA is TGTGCCAGCAGCCAAGATCAACAGGGAGGCTATGGCTACACCTTC. Protein sequence: CASSQDQQGGYGYTF.

A few counts support this clonotype. This chain connects TRBV28 to TRBJ2-7, with D possibly being TRBD2 (5 bases). Trimming removed 8 bases at V and 0 bases at J, with 8 bases between. Germline loops: CDR1 MDHEN, CDR2 SYDVKM. This CDR3 is 12 amino acids long. CDR3 protein: CASRENSYEQYF. The DNA of the CDR3 is TGTGCCAGCCGGGAAAACTCCTACGAGCAGTACTTC. The complete variable domain, with remaining parts taken from reference TRBV28 and TRBJ2-7, reads DVKVTQSSRYLVKRTGEKVFLECVQDMDHENMFWYRQDPGLGLRLIYFSYDVKMKEKGDIPEGYSVSREKKERFSLILESASTNQTSMYLCASRENSYEQYFGPGTRLTVT.

The chain couples TRBV7-2 to TRBJ2-3; 10 nucleotides line up with TRBD2. V lost 7 bases to trimming and J lost 0 bases; unmatched junction nucleotides: 10. CDR1 and CDR2 from the germline V gene are SGHTA and FQGNSA. The CDR3 has 17 residues. CDR3 amino acids: CASKGRLAGPSTDTQYF. DNA for the CDR3: TGTGCCAGCAAAGGAAGACTAGCGGGTCCAAGCACAGATACGCAGTATTTT.

This chain connects TRBV5-5 to TRBJ2-5; D gene unclear. V was trimmed by 4 bases and J by 1 base, leaving 14 bases between them. The V gene's germline CDR1 is SGHKS and CDR2 YYEKEE (reference sequence). The CDR3 runs 15 residues. CDR3 sequence: CASSPWAETQETQYF. CDR3 DNA: TGTGCCAGCAGCCCCTGGGCAGAGACCCAAGAGACCCAGTACTTC.

There are a few counts of this clonotype. In DNA, the CDR3 is TGCAGCGTTGTGGACAGGGTAGAGACCCAGTACTTC. Amino acids: CSVVDRVETQYF. The chain joins TRBV29-1 to TRBJ2-5, with TRBD1 matching over 8 bases. CDR1 and CDR2 (germline): SQVTM, ANQGSEA. The CDR3 totals 12 residues. Trimming cost V 4 bases and J 4 bases; bases outside gene matches: 2. Full variable domain (outside the CDR3, taken from reference TRBV29-1 and TRBJ2-5): SAVISQKPSRDICQRGTSLTIQCQVDSQVTMMFWYRQQPGQSLTLIATANQGSEATYESGFVIDKFPISRPNLTFSTLTVSNMSPEDSSIYLCSVVDRVETQYFGPGTRLLVL.

This clonotype was seen only a few times. The chain employs TRBV20-1 and TRBJ2-7; 10 bases map to TRBD2. Germline V lookup: CDR1 DFQATT, CDR2 SNEGSKA (reference sequence). CDR3 length: 16 residues. V gave up 3 bases and J gave up 5 bases; unmatched junction bases: 13. The CDR3 spells CSASGTLAGVAHEQYF. CDR3 DNA: TGCAGTGCTAGTGGCACCCTAGCGGGGGTGGCCCACGAGCAGTACTTC.

This clonotype was counted a few times. This chain uses TRBV7-2 with TRBJ1-1, with a tentative D call TRBD1 (5 bases). V was pared by 2 bases and J by 1 base, with 11 bases between. Germline values: CDR1 SGHTA, CDR2 FQGNSA. The CDR3 spans 15 residues. CDR3 coding DNA: TGTGCCAGCAGCTTACGGGGCTATGCGAACACTGAAGCTTTCTTT. It specifies CASSLRGYANTEAFF.

The chain uses TRBV7-8 and TRBJ2-7; D might be TRBD2 (6 bases). This CDR3 contains 16 residues. Germline values: CDR1 SGHVS, CDR2 FQNEAQ. The V gene lost 2 bases and the J gene lost 2 bases, with 16 bases spanning the gap. CDR3 nucleotide sequence: TGTGCCAGCAGCTTAAACGGTTGGGGGGATCCCTACGAGCAGTACTTC. This translates into CASSLNGWGDPYEQYF.

This clonotype was counted only a few times. The V call is TRBV7-9, the J call TRBJ2-3; 7 bases are a match to TRBD2. The CDR3 loop spans 18 amino acids. Germline assignment: CDR1 SEHNR and CDR2 FQNEAQ (reference sequence). The V gene end was trimmed by 0 bases and the J gene end by 2 bases; junction bases not matched to a gene: 11. In DNA, the CDR3 is TGTGCCAGCAGCTTAGCCCCGGGGCTGGCGGGGGACACAGATACGCAGTATTTT. Protein sequence: CASSLAPGLAGDTDTQYF.

V gene TRBV11-3 combines with J gene TRBJ2-1, with D maybe TRBD2 (5 bases). CDR3 size: 15 residues. In germline, CDR1 is SGHNT, CDR2 YENEEA. Trimming left V 5 bases short and J 0 bases short, with 11 bases between. This CDR3 is CASSRRESSYNEQFF. The CDR3 DNA sequence: TGTGCCAGCAGCCGCCGGGAAAGCTCCTACAATGAGCAGTTCTTC.

The chain is built from TRBV6-2 or TRBV6-3 and TRBJ2-1; 8 bases map to TRBD2. Germline V gives CDR1 MNHEY, CDR2 SVGEGT. The CDR3 runs to 16 residues. The J segment lost 4 bases and the V segment lost 2 bases, leaving 7 bases of the junction unmatched. CDR3 sequence: CASSYLGSGGYNEQFF. The CDR3 coding sequence is TGTGCCAGCAGTTACCTGGGGAGCGGGGGATACAATGAGCAGTTCTTC.

The CDR3 loop reads CASRPTGTGELFF. Written as DNA, the CDR3 is TGTGCCAGCAGGCCGACAGGGACCGGGGAGCTGTTTTTT. The rearrangement uses TRBV12-3 or TRBV12-4 and TRBJ2-2; 7 bases are a match to TRBD1. The CDR3 loop spans 13 amino acids. The trim removed 6 bases at V and 5 bases at J, leaving 3 bases unmatched.

V usage is TRBV6-2 or TRBV6-3 and J usage is TRBJ1-5; D is uncertain. V was trimmed by 2 bases and J by 10 bases, leaving 15 bases between them. The CDR3 runs to 14 residues. CDR1 and CDR2 (germline): MNHEY, SVGEGT. This CDR3 reads CASSYDGGISPQHF. Here the CDR3 DNA reads TGTGCCAGCAGTTACGACGGAGGAATCAGCCCCCAGCATTTT.

With regard to this clonotype: The junction departs from the called germline gene at one end, perhaps through a read error. The chain joins TRBV5-1 to TRBJ1-4; the D gene is possibly TRBD1 (6 bases). CDR3 length: 15 residues. Germline V gene sequence: CDR1 SGHRS, CDR2 YFSETQ. As DNA, the CDR3 is TGCGCCAGCAGCTTGGTGGGGACAACTAGTGAAAAACTGTTTTTT. This sequence encodes CASSLVGTTSEKLFF.

This clonotype occurred a few times. V gene TRBV3-1 combines with J gene TRBJ1-2, with no clear D. The CDR3 has 14 residues. V shed 1 base and J shed 2 bases, with 8 bases lying between them. CDR1 and CDR2 (germline): LGHDT, YNNKEL (reference sequence). The CDR3: CASSQAGKNYGYTF. Written as DNA, the CDR3 is TGTGCCAGCAGCCAAGCTGGCAAGAACTATGGCTACACCTTC.

The chain joins TRBV5-1 to TRBJ2-1; perhaps TRBD1 as D (6 bases). The V gene's germline CDR1 is SGHRS and CDR2 YFSETQ. This CDR3 comprises 13 residues. Trimming cost V 6 bases and J 9 bases, with 16 bases left between them. The CDR3 spells CASTLTGTPEQFF. The CDR3 DNA sequence: TGCGCCAGCACCCTTACAGGGACCCCTGAGCAGTTCTTC.

This clonotype was counted a few times. This chain joins TRBV7-8 and TRBJ2-3; TRBD2 agrees at 10 bases. The CDR3 has 17 amino acids. Germline V CDR1 and CDR2: SGHVS, FQNEAQ. V lost 1 base, J lost 2 bases, and 6 bases stayed unmatched. The CDR3, as DNA: TGTGCCAGCAGCTTAGGGGCTAGCGGGGGCTTCACAGATACGCAGTATTTT. Its protein product is CASSLGASGGFTDTQYF.

The genes are TRBV20-1 and TRBJ1-2; TRBD1 is a possible D gene (5 bases). Deletions cut 5 bases from V and 5 bases from J, with 15 bases between. CDR3 length equals 13 residues. CDR1 is DFQATT, CDR2 SNEGSKA, per germline (reference sequence). CDR3 amino acids: CSASTGRTYGYTF. CDR3 in DNA: TGCAGTGCTTCGACGGGACGGACATATGGCTACACCTTC.

This clonotype was picked up a small number of times. The chain recombines TRBV20-1 with TRBJ2-5; D gene unclear. The CDR3 sequence is 14 residues long. Trimming took 0 bases from V and 5 from J, leaving 13 bases between them. Germline loops: CDR1 DFQATT, CDR2 SNEGSKA (reference sequence). The CDR3 coding sequence is TGCAGTGCTAGAGATGCGCGGCTGGTGGAGACCCAGTACTTC. Its translation: CSARDARLVETQYF.

A single count supports this clonotype. This sequence joins TRBV20-1 and TRBJ1-1, with D hard to call. The ends were cut back, 6 bases at V and 5 bases at J, with 19 bases in the middle. CDR1 and CDR2 (germline): DFQATT, SNEGSKA (reference sequence). This CDR3 comprises 14 residues. CDR3 residues: CSATRLGDWTEAFF. Written as DNA, the CDR3 is TGCAGTGCGACAAGACTCGGGGATTGGACTGAAGCTTTCTTT.

This clonotype has more than one count but fewer than ten. The rearrangement uses TRBV7-2 and TRBJ2-3; TRBD2 is a possible D gene (7 bases). Trimming removed 7 bases from V and 2 bases from J, with 10 bases in between. Germline V gene lookup returns CDR1 SGHTA and CDR2 FQGNSA. The CDR3 extends over 13 amino acids. The chain's CDR3 is CASKGGSTDTQYF. The CDR3 DNA is TGTGCCAGCAAGGGGGGGTCCACAGATACGCAGTATTTT. Complete variable domain (other parts from reference TRBV7-2 and TRBJ2-3): GAGVSQSPSNKVTEKGKDVELRCDPISGHTALYWYRQSLGQGLEFLIYFQGNSAPDKSGLPSDRFSAERTGGSVSTLTIQRTQQEDSAVYLCASKGGSTDTQYFGPGTRLTVL.

J is TRBJ1-2 and V is TRBV6-2 or TRBV6-3, with D perhaps TRBD1 (5 bases). Germline values: CDR1 MNHEY, CDR2 SVGEGT. The CDR3 has 15 amino acids. V was shortened by 6 bases and J by 2 bases, with 16 bases between the two germline ends. The CDR3 spells CASSRRQSLNYGYTF. Written as DNA, the CDR3 is TGTGCCAGCAGCCGGAGACAGTCACTCAACTATGGCTACACCTTC.